This entry features one T cell receptor beta chain sequence. Antigen specificity is unknown. The PCR ran on 60 Vbeta and 13 Jbeta primers. How the authors handled the data: A follow-up analysis tallied about 80 million unique TCR beta chains, 9 million to 11 million shared. Produced via immunoSEQ multiplex PCR; TCRdb's table is partial and in-frame only. Clone size and the V and J calls come from that table; the DNA yielded D and trimming. The sample contains some 120,000 clones, 81% of which appear only once. These data come from a study of cytomegalovirus exposure and HLA in healthy donors. The study's findings and limits: Sequences of the TCR beta chain were said to predict the HLA-A and HLA-B alleles of most subjects accurately. The listing of approximately 160 TCR beta chains classed them as cytomegalovirus-associated.

Germline CDR1 reads LNHDA; CDR2 reads SQIVND (reference sequence). The ends lost 11 bases at V and 8 bases at J; junction bases unmatched: 9. This CDR3 is built from 13 residues. The material sequenced was PBMCs. This receptor was identified in a man between 18 and 35 years old in good health and CMV-seropositive. This chain connects TRBV19 to TRBJ1-4, with 9 nucleotides matching TRBD1. The CDR3 sequence: CASQDRGGEKLFF. The CDR3 DNA sequence: TGTGCCTCGCAGGACAGGGGAGGCGAAAAACTGTTTTTT.